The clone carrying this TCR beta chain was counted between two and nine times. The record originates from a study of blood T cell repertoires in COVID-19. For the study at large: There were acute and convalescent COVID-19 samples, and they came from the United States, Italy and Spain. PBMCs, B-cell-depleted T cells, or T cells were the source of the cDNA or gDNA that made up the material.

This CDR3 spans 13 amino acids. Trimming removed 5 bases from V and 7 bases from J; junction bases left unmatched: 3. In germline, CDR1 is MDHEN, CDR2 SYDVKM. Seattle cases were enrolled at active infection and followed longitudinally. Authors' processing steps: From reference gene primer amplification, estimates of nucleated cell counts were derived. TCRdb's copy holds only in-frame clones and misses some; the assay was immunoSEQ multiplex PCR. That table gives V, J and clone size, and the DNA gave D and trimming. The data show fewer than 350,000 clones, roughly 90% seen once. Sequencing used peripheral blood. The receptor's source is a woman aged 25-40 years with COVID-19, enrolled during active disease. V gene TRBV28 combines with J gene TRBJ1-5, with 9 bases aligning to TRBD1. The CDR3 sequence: CASSDRGKQPQHF. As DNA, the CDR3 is TGTGCCAGCAGTGACAGGGGGAAGCAGCCCCAGCATTTT.